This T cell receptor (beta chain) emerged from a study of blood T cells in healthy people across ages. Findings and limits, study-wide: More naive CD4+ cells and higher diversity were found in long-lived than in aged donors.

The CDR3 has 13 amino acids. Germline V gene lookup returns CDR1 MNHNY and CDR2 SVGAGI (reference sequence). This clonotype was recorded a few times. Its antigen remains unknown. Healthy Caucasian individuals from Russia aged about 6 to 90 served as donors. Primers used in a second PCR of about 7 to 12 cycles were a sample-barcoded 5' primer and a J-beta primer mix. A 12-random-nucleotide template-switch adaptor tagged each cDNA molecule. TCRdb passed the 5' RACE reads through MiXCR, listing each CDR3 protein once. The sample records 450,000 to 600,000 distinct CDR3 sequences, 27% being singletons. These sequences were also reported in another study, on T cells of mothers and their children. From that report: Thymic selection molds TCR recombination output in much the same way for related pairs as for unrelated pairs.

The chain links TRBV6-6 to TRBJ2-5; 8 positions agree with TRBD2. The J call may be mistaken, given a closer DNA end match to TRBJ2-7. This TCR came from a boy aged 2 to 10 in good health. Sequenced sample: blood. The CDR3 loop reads CASRGAGDYEQYF. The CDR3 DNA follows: TGTGCCAGCAGAGGAGCGGGGGACTACGAGCAGTACTTC.